The 15 T cell receptor beta chains reported below all come from one sample, sequenced in a study of Ad26.COV2.S vaccination and SARS-CoV-2 variants. The repertoire was sequenced with immunoSEQ multiplex PCR; TCRdb's copy has only in-frame clones and lacks some. The sample contains roughly 380,000 clones, 87% of which appear only once. The treatment is: approximately 18 received Ad26.COV2.S at low or high dose, single or two shots; about five received placebo; per-sample allocation not given. Collection of the samples took place on day 63 after the first injection of vaccine or placebo. Material: peripheral blood, obtained in a trial of Ad26.COV2.S vaccine versus placebo. Receptors were obtained from a person aged 18-60 years who received the Ad26.COV2.S COVID-19 vaccine or a placebo.

The rearrangement links TRBV12-3 or TRBV12-4 to TRBJ1-5; perhaps TRBD1 as D (5 bases). The V gene lost 6 bases and the J gene lost 4 bases, with 10 bases spanning the gap. The CDR3 extends over 13 amino acids. In nucleotides, the CDR3 is TGTGCCAGCAGGAGGGGTAGTAATCAGCCCCAGCATTTT. This codes for CASRRGSNQPQHF.

The chain joins TRBV5-4 to TRBJ1-1; tentative D call: TRBD1 (5 bases). This CDR3 contains 15 residues. V lost 4 bases to trimming and J lost 0 bases, with 13 bases between them. Germline lookup yields CDR1 SGHNT and CDR2 YYREEE (reference sequence). CDR3: CASSPTGHMNTEAFF. For the CDR3, the DNA is TGTGCCAGCAGCCCTACAGGACACATGAACACTGAAGCTTTCTTT.

This rearrangement joins TRBV7-9 to TRBJ2-7; maybe TRBD1 (6 bases). CDR1 is SEHNR, CDR2 FQNEAQ, per germline (reference sequence). This CDR3 is built from 15 residues. V dropped 5 bases and J dropped 2 bases, with 16 bases sitting between them. CDR3 DNA sequence: TGTGCCAGCAGCCACCCGACAGGTTCTACCTACGAGCAGTACTTC. It yields the protein CASSHPTGSTYEQYF.

The genes are TRBV7-3 and TRBJ2-5; tentatively, D is TRBD1 (7 bases). The CDR3 runs 15 residues. V was pared by 5 bases and J by 1 base, with 14 bases between. CDR1 SGHTA and CDR2 FQGTGA come from the germline V gene. CDR3 nucleotides: TGTGCCAGCAGCCAAGGAGGGACAGCCCAAGAGACCCAGTACTTC. Protein sequence: CASSQGGTAQETQYF.

This clone was picked up one time. The V and J genes are TRBV18 and TRBJ2-5; D is uncertain. Germline V CDR1 and CDR2: KGHSH, LQKENI. The V end was cut by 2 bases, the J end by 2 bases, with 6 bases between. The CDR3 runs to 13 residues. The CDR3 loop reads CASSPLQQETQYF. The CDR3 DNA reads TGTGCCAGCTCACCATTACAGCAAGAGACCCAGTACTTC.

This clone has a handful of counts. The chain employs TRBV2 and TRBJ2-7, with D tentatively TRBD1 (5 bases). The CDR3 spans 11 residues. Trimming took 5 bases from V and 7 from J, leaving 9 bases between them. Germline V CDR1 and CDR2: SNHLY, FYNNEI. CDR3 amino acids: CASSPRTEQYF. As DNA, the CDR3 is TGTGCCAGCAGTCCTCGGACAGAGCAGTACTTC.

This clone was detected a few times. The chain combines TRBV7-2 with TRBJ2-7; TRBD2 aligns across 12 bases. Trimming at V came to 1 base and at J to 4 bases, leaving 8 bases not matched to a gene. The CDR3 has 17 residues. From germline, CDR1 is SGHTA and CDR2 FQGNSA. Here the CDR3 reads CASSLDFLAGGRYEQYF. The DNA for the CDR3 is TGTGCCAGCAGCTTAGACTTCCTAGCGGGGGGGAGATACGAGCAGTACTTC.

The chain's CDR3 is CSLLTGGTEAFF. The CDR3 DNA sequence: TGCAGTCTACTCACAGGGGGCACTGAAGCTTTCTTT. The chain is built from TRBV29-1 and TRBJ1-1, with 8 positions matching TRBD1. Looked up from germline, CDR1 is SQVTM and CDR2 is ANQGSEA. This CDR3 is built from 12 residues.

This chain uses TRBV6-2 or TRBV6-3 with TRBJ1-2; 9 positions agree with TRBD1. The V gene end was trimmed by 4 bases and the J gene end by 1 base; junction bases not matched to a gene: 1. The CDR3 length is 14 residues. Germline values: CDR1 MNHEY, CDR2 SVGEGT. In DNA form, the CDR3 reads TGTGCCAGCAGTTTGGACAGGGGTAACTATGGCTACACCTTC. Its translation: CASSLDRGNYGYTF.

This chain connects TRBV4-2 to TRBJ2-1, with D possibly being TRBD2 (6 bases). Germline CDR1 and CDR2: LGHNA and YNFKEQ. Trimming stripped 3 bases from V and 5 bases from J, with 11 bases between. This CDR3 region has 14 residues. The DNA for the CDR3 is TGTGCCAGCAGCCATCCCTCGGGGGACAATGAGCAGTTCTTC. Its protein is CASSHPSGDNEQFF.

This sequence joins TRBV7-3 and TRBJ2-1; D might be TRBD1 (7 bases). Germline CDR1 and CDR2: SGHTA and FQGTGA. The CDR3 runs 16 residues. V lost 3 bases and J 4 bases, leaving 16 bases between the germline ends. The CDR3 loop reads CASSFGPTGTYNEQFF. The CDR3, as DNA: TGTGCCAGCAGCTTTGGACCGACAGGGACTTACAATGAGCAGTTCTTC.

The V gene is TRBV30, the J gene TRBJ2-4; D remains ambiguous. The CDR3 is 15 amino acids. Trimming stripped 0 bases from V and 0 bases from J, with 9 bases between. The germline V gene encodes CDR1 GTSNPN and CDR2 SVGIG (reference sequence). In DNA, the CDR3 is TGTGCCTGGAGTGTATTTGCCCTAGCCAAAAACATTCAGTACTTC. Amino acids: CAWSVFALAKNIQYF.

This chain connects TRBV27 to TRBJ1-1; D ambiguous. CDR1 MNHEY and CDR2 SMNVEV come from the germline V gene (reference sequence). V was cut by 5 bases and J by 0 bases, with 13 bases left in between. The CDR3 spans 15 residues. Here the CDR3 DNA reads TGTGCCAGCAGTCTCACCGTGGGGTTGAACACTGAAGCTTTCTTT. Translation gives CASSLTVGLNTEAFF.

The V call is TRBV30, the J call TRBJ2-2, with D perhaps being TRBD1 or TRBD2 (6 bases each). The germline V and J ends were trimmed by 0 bases and 6 bases, with 8 bases remaining between them. Germline V CDR1 and CDR2: GTSNPN, SVGIG (reference sequence). The CDR3 spans 13 residues. The CDR3 region is CAWSVGGSGELFF. CDR3 bases: TGTGCCTGGAGTGTGGGGGGCTCCGGGGAGCTGTTTTTT. Full variable domain (remainder filled in from reference TRBV30 and TRBJ2-2): SQTIHQWPATLVQPVGSPLSLECTVEGTSNPNLYWYRQAAGRGLQLLFYSVGIGQISSEVPQNLSASRPQDRQFILSSKKLLLSDSGFYLCAWSVGGSGELFFGEGSRLTVL.

This chain links TRBV5-8 with TRBJ2-7; no clear D. The CDR3 totals 13 residues. The ends were cut back, 3 bases at V and 3 bases at J, with 10 bases in the middle. Germline V gives CDR1 SGHTS, CDR2 YDEGEE. The CDR3 DNA reads as TGTGCCAGCAGCTCTAACAGCTTCTACGAGCAGTACTTC. Its translation is CASSSNSFYEQYF.